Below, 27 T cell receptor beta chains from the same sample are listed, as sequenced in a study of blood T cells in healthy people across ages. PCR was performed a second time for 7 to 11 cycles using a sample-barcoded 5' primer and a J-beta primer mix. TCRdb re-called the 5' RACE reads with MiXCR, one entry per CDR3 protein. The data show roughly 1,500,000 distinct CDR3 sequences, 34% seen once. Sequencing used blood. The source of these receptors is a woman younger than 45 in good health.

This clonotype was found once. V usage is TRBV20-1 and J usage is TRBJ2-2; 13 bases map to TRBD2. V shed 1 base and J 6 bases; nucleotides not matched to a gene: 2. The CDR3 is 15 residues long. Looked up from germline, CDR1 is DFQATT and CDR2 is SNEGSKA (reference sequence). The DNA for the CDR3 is TGCAGTGCTAGAGTGGGACTAGCGGGGCCCGGGGAGCTGTTTTTT. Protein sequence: CSARVGLAGPGELFF.

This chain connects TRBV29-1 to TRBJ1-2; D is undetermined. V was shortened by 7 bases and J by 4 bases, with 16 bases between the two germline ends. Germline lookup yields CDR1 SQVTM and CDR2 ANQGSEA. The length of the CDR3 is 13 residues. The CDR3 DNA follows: TGCAGCGCCGTTAGAGATTTGGCCTATGGCTACACCTTC. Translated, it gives CSAVRDLAYGYTF.

The CDR3: CATSYPRTGPGEQYF. The CDR3 region has the DNA TGTGCCACCAGCTATCCCAGGACGGGACCGGGCGAGCAGTACTTC. The chain employs TRBV15 and TRBJ2-7, with D tentatively TRBD1 or TRBD2 (5 bases each). Deletions cut 5 bases from V and 6 bases from J, with 20 bases between. The CDR3 extends over 15 amino acids. Germline V gives CDR1 LNHNV, CDR2 YYDKDF (reference sequence).

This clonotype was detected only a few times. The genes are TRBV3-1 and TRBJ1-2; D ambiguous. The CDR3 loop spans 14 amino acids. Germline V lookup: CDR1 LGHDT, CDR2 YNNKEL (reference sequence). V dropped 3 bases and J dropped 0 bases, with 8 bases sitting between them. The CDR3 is CASSHGGTNYGYTF. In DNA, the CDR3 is TGTGCCAGCAGCCACGGCGGAACTAACTATGGCTACACCTTC.

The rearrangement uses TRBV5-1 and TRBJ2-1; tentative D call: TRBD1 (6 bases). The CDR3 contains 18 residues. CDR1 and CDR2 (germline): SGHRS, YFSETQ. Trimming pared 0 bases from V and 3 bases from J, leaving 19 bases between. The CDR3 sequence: CASSLGRGIRMVYNEQFF. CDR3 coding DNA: TGCGCCAGCAGCTTGGGCAGGGGAATTAGGATGGTCTACAATGAGCAGTTCTTC.

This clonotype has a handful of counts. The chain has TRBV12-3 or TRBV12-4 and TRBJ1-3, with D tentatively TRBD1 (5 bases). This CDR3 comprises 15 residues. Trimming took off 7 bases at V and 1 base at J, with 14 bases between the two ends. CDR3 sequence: CASTLGRSSGNTIYF. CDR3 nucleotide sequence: TGTGCCAGCACTCTGGGACGGAGTTCTGGAAACACCATATATTTT.

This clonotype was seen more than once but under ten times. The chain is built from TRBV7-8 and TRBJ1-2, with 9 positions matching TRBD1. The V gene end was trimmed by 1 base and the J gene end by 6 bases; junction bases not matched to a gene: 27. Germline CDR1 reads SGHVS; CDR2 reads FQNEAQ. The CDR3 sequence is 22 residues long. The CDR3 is CASSLVSLSGNGETGGGNGYTF. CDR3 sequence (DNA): TGTGCCAGCAGCTTAGTCAGCCTATCGGGGAACGGAGAGACAGGGGGTGGAAATGGCTACACCTTC.

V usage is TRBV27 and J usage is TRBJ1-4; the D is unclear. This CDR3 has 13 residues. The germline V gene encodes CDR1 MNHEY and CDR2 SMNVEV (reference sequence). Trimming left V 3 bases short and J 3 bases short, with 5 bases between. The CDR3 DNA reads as TGTGCCAGCAGTTTTTTGTCTAATGAAAAACTGTTTTTT. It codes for CASSFLSNEKLFF.

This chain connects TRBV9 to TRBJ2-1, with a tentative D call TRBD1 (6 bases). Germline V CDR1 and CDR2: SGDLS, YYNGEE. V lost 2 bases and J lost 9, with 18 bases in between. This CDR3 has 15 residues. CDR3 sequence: CASSVDVGGRGEQFF. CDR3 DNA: TGTGCCAGCAGCGTCGACGTAGGGGGAAGGGGTGAGCAGTTCTTC. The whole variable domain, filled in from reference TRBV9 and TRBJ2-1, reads DSGVTQTPKHLITATGQRVTLRCSPRSGDLSVYWYQQSLDQGLQFLIQYYNGEERAKGNILERFSAQQFPDLHSELNLSSLELGDSALYFCASSVDVGGRGEQFFGPGTRLTVL.

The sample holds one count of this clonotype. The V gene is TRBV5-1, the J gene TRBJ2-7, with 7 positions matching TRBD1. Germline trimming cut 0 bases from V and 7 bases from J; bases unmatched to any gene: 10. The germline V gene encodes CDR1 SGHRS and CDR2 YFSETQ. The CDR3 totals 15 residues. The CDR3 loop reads CASSLEQGKGNEQYF. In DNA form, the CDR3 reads TGCGCCAGCAGCTTGGAACAGGGGAAGGGCAATGAGCAGTACTTC.

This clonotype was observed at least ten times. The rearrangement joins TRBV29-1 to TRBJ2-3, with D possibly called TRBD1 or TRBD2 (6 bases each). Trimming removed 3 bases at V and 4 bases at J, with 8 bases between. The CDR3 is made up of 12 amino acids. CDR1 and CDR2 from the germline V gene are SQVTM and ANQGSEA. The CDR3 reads CSVDGGSDTQYF. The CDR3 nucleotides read TGCAGCGTTGACGGGGGCTCAGATACGCAGTATTTT.

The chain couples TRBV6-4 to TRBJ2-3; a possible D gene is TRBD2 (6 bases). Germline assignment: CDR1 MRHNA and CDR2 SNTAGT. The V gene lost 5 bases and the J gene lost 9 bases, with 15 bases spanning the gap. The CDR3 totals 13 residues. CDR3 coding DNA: TGTGCCAGCAGTAAATTTCCTGGAGGGACGCAGTATTTT. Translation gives CASSKFPGGTQYF.

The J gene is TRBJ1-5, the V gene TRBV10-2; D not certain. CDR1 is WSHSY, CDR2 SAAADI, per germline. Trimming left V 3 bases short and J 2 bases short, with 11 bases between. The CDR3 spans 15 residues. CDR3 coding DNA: TGCGCCAGCAGTGATTGGGATGGGGGCAATCAGCCCCAGCATTTT. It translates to CASSDWDGGNQPQHF.

The CDR3 DNA reads TGTGCCAGCAGCTTGGATCTGTCGGAGGGGGCGGAAAGCGAGCAGTACTTC. Its protein is CASSLDLSEGAESEQYF. The J gene is TRBJ2-7, the V gene TRBV5-6, with D possibly being TRBD1 (7 bases). Germline V gene lookup returns CDR1 SGHDT and CDR2 YYEEEE. Trimming took 0 bases from V and 6 from J, leaving 22 bases between them. The CDR3 length is 17 residues.

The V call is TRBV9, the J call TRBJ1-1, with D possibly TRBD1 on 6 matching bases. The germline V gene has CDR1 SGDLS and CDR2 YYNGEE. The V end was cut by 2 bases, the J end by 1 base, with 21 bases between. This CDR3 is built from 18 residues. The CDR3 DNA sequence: TGTGCCAGCAGCGTGGAGACAGCTCCTCGGGGGCCGAACACTGAAGCTTTCTTT. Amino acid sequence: CASSVETAPRGPNTEAFF.

CDR3 bases: TGTGCCAGCAGCTTAGGTATCGGGAGCACCGGGGAGCTGTTTTTT. Translation gives CASSLGIGSTGELFF. V is TRBV7-6 and J is TRBJ2-2, with D possibly being TRBD2 (6 bases). The CDR3 has 15 amino acids. V lost 1 base, J lost 4 bases, and 10 bases lay in between. Germline loops: CDR1 SGHVS, CDR2 FNYEAQ.

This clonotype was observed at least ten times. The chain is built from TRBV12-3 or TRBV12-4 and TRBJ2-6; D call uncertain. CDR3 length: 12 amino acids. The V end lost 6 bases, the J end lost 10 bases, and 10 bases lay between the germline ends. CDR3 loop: CASSPAANVLTF. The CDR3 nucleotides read TGTGCCAGCAGCCCGGCTGCAAACGTCCTGACTTTC.

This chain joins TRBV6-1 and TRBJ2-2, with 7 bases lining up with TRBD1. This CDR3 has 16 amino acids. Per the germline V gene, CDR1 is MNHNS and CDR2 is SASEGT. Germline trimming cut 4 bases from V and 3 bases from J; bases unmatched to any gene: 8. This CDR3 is CASSVSRQGHTGELFF. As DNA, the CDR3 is TGTGCCAGCAGTGTCTCCCGACAGGGTCACACCGGGGAGCTGTTTTTT.

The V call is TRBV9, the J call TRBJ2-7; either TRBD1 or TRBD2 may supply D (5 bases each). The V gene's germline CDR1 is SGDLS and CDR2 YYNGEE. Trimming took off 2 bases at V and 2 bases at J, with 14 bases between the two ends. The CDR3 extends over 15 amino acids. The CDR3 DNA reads TGTGCCAGCAGCGTCGAAAGGGACGGTACCTACGAGCAGTACTTC. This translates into CASSVERDGTYEQYF.

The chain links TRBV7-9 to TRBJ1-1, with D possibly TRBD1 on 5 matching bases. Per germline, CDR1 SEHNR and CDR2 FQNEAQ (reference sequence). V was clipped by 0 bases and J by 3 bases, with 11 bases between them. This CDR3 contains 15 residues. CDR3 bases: TGTGCCAGCAGCTTAGCCAGGGCAGATCACACTGAAGCTTTCTTT. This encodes CASSLARADHTEAFF.

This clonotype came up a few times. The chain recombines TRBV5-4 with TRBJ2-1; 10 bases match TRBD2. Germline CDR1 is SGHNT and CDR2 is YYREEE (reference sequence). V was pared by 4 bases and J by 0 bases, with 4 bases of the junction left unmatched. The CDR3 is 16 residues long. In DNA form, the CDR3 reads TGTGCCAGCAGCACCCCTAGCGGGAGCTCCTACAATGAGCAGTTCTTC. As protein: CASSTPSGSSYNEQFF.

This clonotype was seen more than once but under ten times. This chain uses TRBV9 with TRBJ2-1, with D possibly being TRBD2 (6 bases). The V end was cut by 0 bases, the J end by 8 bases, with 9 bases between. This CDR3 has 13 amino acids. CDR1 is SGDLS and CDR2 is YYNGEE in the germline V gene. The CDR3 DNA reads TGTGCCAGCAGCGTAGCTAGCGTCCATGAGCAGTTCTTC. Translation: CASSVASVHEQFF.

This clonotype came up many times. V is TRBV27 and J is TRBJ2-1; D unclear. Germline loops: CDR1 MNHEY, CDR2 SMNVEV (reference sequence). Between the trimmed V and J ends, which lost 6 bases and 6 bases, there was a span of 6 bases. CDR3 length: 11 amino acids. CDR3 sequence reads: CASSTGNEQFF. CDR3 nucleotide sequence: TGTGCCAGCAGCACCGGCAATGAGCAGTTCTTC.

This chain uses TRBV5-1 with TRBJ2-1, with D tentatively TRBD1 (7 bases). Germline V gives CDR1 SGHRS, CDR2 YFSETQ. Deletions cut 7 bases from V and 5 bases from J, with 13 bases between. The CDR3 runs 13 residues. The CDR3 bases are TGCGCCAGCGGAGGGACAGTCGACAATGAGCAGTTCTTC. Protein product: CASGGTVDNEQFF.

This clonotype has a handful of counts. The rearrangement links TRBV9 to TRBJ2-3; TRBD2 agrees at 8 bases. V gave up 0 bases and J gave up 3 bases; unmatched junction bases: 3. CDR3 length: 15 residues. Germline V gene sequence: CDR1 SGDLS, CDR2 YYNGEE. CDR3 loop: CASSVGSGTTDTQYF. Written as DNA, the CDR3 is TGTGCCAGCAGCGTAGGTAGCGGGACTACAGATACGCAGTATTTT.

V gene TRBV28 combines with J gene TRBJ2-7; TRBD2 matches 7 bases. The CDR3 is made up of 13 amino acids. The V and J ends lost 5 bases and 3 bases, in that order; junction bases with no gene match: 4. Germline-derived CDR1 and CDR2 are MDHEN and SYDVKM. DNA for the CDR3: TGTGCCAGCAGTACCCGGGGGGTCTACGAGCAGTACTTC. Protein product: CASSTRGVYEQYF.

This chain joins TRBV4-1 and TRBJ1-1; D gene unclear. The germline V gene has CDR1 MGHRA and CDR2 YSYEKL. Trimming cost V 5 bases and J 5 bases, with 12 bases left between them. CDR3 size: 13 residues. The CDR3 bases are TGCGCCAGCAGCAAGAGAATAGGTACTGAAGCTTTCTTT. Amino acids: CASSKRIGTEAFF.